This TCR beta chain was identified during a study of CD8 T cells in ankylosing spondylitis. Losses at the gene ends were 3 bases for V and 5 bases for J; bases not matched to a gene: 6. Germline V lookup: CDR1 LNHNV, CDR2 YYDKDF (reference sequence). The CDR3 is 16 residues long. Notes on the study in general: Apparently characteristic of ankylosing spondylitis blood was a TCR beta motif (under ten highly homologous variants).

This clonotype has a handful of counts. Its matching antigen is unknown. TCRdb re-called the 5' RACE reads through MiXCR, storing one row per CDR3 protein. The table shows some 840,000 distinct CDR3 sequences, with roughly 10% occurring only once. The clonotype comes from a male donor with ankylosing spondylitis. What was sequenced was blood, either unsorted or a sorted T cell fraction (not recorded which). The V gene is TRBV15, the J gene TRBJ2-2; 10 positions match TRBD2. In DNA, the CDR3 is TGTGCCACCAGCAGTGCTAGCGGGAGAGTAACCGGGGAGCTGTTTTTT. Translated, it gives CATSSASGRVTGELFF.